Below, 24 T cell receptor beta chains from the same sample are listed, as sequenced in a study of shared clonotypes between healthy human individuals. Only in-frame clones appear in the TCRdb table, and some are missing; sequencing was by immunoSEQ multiplex PCR. The top ten clones hold roughly 1% of a sample with millions of clones, roughly 95% of them seen once. CD8 cells classed as naive were CD45RO-negative and positively selected for CCR7, excluding terminally differentiated effector memory CD45RA+ cells. The specimen was naive CD8+ T cells sorted from blood. Receptors originate from a man between 18 and 35 years old in good health.

As for this clone: This CDR3 is also generated by other DNA sequences in the sample. The CDR3 nucleotides read TGCGCCAGCAGCCAAGGATCGGGAGGGCCTTACAATGAGCAGTTCTTC. The encoded protein is CASSQGSGGPYNEQFF. The V and J genes are TRBV4-3 and TRBJ2-1, with 8 positions matching TRBD2. The germline V gene encodes CDR1 LGHNA and CDR2 YSLEER. Trimming took 1 base from V and 4 from J; bases not matched to a gene: 6. This CDR3 comprises 16 residues.

The chain couples TRBV10-3 to TRBJ1-2; a possible D gene is TRBD1 (5 bases). Trimming stripped 7 bases from V and 8 bases from J, with 11 bases between. CDR3 length: 11 amino acids. The germline CDR1 and CDR2 sequences are ENHRY and SYGVKD. CDR3 loop: CAITGGEGYTF. CDR3 coding DNA: TGTGCCATCACGGGGGGAGAAGGCTACACCTTC.

This chain links TRBV12-1 with TRBJ1-2; TRBD1, the D gene given by the table, was not confirmed from the DNA. TRBV12-1 is tagged as a pseudogene. There are 16 residues in the CDR3. The CDR3: CASIAGTGTPHYGYTF. CDR3 nucleotides: TGTGCCAGCATCGCCGGGACAGGAACCCCTCACTATGGCTACACCTTC.

This chain connects TRBV11-2 to TRBJ1-2; tentative D call: TRBD1 (5 bases). Trimming removed 5 bases at V and 6 bases at J, with 19 bases between. Germline V CDR1 and CDR2: SGHAT, FQNNGV. The CDR3 is 15 residues long. The CDR3 sequence: CASSLRGPQGDGYTF. CDR3 in DNA: TGTGCCAGCAGCCTCCGTGGCCCCCAGGGTGATGGCTACACCTTC.

The rearrangement links TRBV4-1 to TRBJ1-1; D unclear. The V gene lost 0 bases and the J gene lost 12 bases, with 14 bases spanning the gap. The CDR3 totals 13 residues. The germline CDR1 and CDR2 sequences are MGHRA and YSYEKL. CDR3 sequence (DNA): TGCGCCAGCAGCCAAGAATGGGGAGAAGACACTTTCTTT. This sequence encodes CASSQEWGEDTFF.

Of note for this clone: Other DNA sequences within the sample encode an identical CDR3. This sequence joins TRBV9 and TRBJ2-5, with 11 bases aligning to TRBD2. CDR3 length equals 15 residues. Germline V gene sequence: CDR1 SGDLS, CDR2 YYNGEE. Losses at the gene ends were 4 bases for V and 1 base for J; bases not matched to a gene: 3. The CDR3 loop reads CASSPGTSGQETQYF. In DNA form, the CDR3 reads TGTGCCAGCAGCCCAGGGACTAGCGGCCAAGAGACCCAGTACTTC.

This rearrangement joins TRBV2 to TRBJ2-5, with 14 bases that match TRBD2. The germline gives CDR1 SNHLY, CDR2 FYNNEI. With V trimmed by 6 bases and J by 1 base, 16 bases remained unmatched. There are 20 residues in the CDR3. The DNA of the CDR3 is TGTGCCAGCAGCTACTCGGGACTAGCGGGAGAGTCACGGTCCCAAGAGACCCAGTACTTC. Translation: CASSYSGLAGESRSQETQYF. Drawing the rest from reference TRBV2 and TRBJ2-5, the complete variable domain is EPEVTQTPSHQVTQMGQEVILRCVPISNHLYFYWYRQILGQKVEFLVSFYNNEISEKSEIFDDQFSVERPDGSNFTLKIRSTKLEDSAMYFCASSYSGLAGESRSQETQYFGPGTRLLVL.

The chain links TRBV28 to TRBJ1-5; 7 bases align to TRBD1. The CDR3 extends over 15 amino acids. V lost 6 bases, J lost 0 bases, and 5 bases stayed unmatched. Germline loops: CDR1 MDHEN, CDR2 SYDVKM. This chain's CDR3 is CASSSRGVSNQPQHF. CDR3 nucleotide sequence: TGTGCCAGCAGCTCCAGGGGGGTTAGCAATCAGCCCCAGCATTTT.

The chain combines TRBV27 with TRBJ1-2; TRBD1 might be the D (5 bases). CDR1 MNHEY and CDR2 SMNVEV come from the germline V gene (reference sequence). This CDR3 is 15 amino acids long. V was clipped by 5 bases and J by 5 bases, with 18 bases between them. The CDR3 DNA follows: TGTGCCAGCAGTGAGACCCCGACAGCGGATTATGGCTACACCTTC. This gives the protein CASSETPTADYGYTF.

This chain uses TRBV6-4 with TRBJ1-1; maybe TRBD1 (5 bases). This CDR3 is 14 amino acids long. CDR1 is MRHNA, CDR2 SNTAGT, per germline. V dropped 10 bases and J dropped 7 bases, with 22 bases sitting between them. The CDR3 loop is CATQFRAGLGEAFF. In DNA form, the CDR3 reads TGTGCCACCCAGTTCCGGGCAGGGTTGGGTGAAGCTTTCTTT.

This chain connects TRBV5-4 to TRBJ2-1; D may be TRBD1 (6 bases). The germline CDR1 and CDR2 sequences are SGHNT and YYREEE (reference sequence). The V end lost 2 bases, the J end lost 1 base, and 10 bases lay between the germline ends. This CDR3 contains 15 residues. The CDR3 coding sequence is TGTGCCAGCAGCTTCCCACAGGGTTCCTACAATGAGCAGTTCTTC. Residues: CASSFPQGSYNEQFF. Variable domain in full (rest from reference TRBV5-4 and TRBJ2-1): ETGVTQSPTHLIKTRGQQVTLRCSSQSGHNTVSWYQQALGQGPQFIFQYYREEENGRGNFPPRFSGLQFPNYSSELNVNALELDDSALYLCASSFPQGSYNEQFFGPGTRLTVL.

The CDR3 bases are TGTGCCAGCAACAACTTAGCGGGAGGACGTGAGCAGTTCTTC. Translating it yields CASNNLAGGREQFF. The rearrangement uses TRBV13 and TRBJ2-1, with TRBD2 matching over 10 bases. This CDR3 comprises 14 residues. CDR1 is PRHDT and CDR2 is FYEKMQ in the germline V gene (reference sequence). V trimming: 7 bases; J trimming: 9 bases; junction bases outside the gene matches: 9.

Concerning this clone itself: Other nucleotide sequences in the sample specify the same CDR3. The chain is built from TRBV28 and TRBJ2-2, with D tentatively TRBD2 (6 bases). V was pared by 3 bases and J by 1 base, with 6 bases between. Germline V gives CDR1 MDHEN, CDR2 SYDVKM. The CDR3 is 14 amino acids. The CDR3 reads CASSFGGNTGELFF. Written as DNA, the CDR3 is TGTGCCAGCAGTTTCGGGGGGAACACCGGGGAGCTGTTTTTT.

The rearrangement joins TRBV7-8 to TRBJ2-7, with 12 bases matching TRBD2. Trimming removed 4 bases from V and 6 bases from J; junction bases left unmatched: 10. The germline V gene has CDR1 SGHVS and CDR2 FQNEAQ. The CDR3 has 16 amino acids. CDR3 sequence reads: CASSWGLAGFPGEQYF. Here the CDR3 DNA reads TGTGCCAGCAGCTGGGGACTAGCGGGTTTCCCTGGCGAGCAGTACTTC.

V gene TRBV27 combines with J gene TRBJ2-3; no definite D call. This CDR3 spans 11 amino acids. Germline V lookup: CDR1 MNHEY, CDR2 SMNVEV (reference sequence). Trimming took 7 bases from V and 5 from J, leaving 7 bases between them. The CDR3 DNA is TGTGCCAGCAAAGGTTTAGATACGCAGTATTTT. Residues: CASKGLDTQYF.

Written as DNA, the CDR3 is TGTGCCAGCAGCCCTCAAAGGGCAGCGTTCTATGGCTACACCTTC. This encodes CASSPQRAAFYGYTF. The gene calls are TRBV21-1 and TRBJ1-2. TRBV21-1 is deemed a pseudogene. The length of the CDR3 is 15 residues.

The chain is built from TRBV7-9 and TRBJ2-3, with D possibly called TRBD1 or TRBD2 (7 bases each). V was pared by 5 bases and J by 4 bases, with 13 bases between. This CDR3 is 14 amino acids long. Per the germline V gene, CDR1 is SEHNR and CDR2 is FQNEAQ (reference sequence). CDR3 sequence reads: CASSTRGGSDTQYF. DNA of the CDR3: TGTGCCAGCAGCACCAGGGGGGGGTCAGATACGCAGTATTTT.

The chain joins TRBV28 to TRBJ2-5; possibly TRBD1 for D (6 bases). Matching the DNA end better, TRBJ2-7 makes the J call doubtful. The CDR3 consists of 14 residues. Germline-derived CDR1 and CDR2 are MDHEN and SYDVKM. This chain's CDR3 is CASSLTGPRDEQYF. In nucleotides, the CDR3 is TGTGCCAGCAGCCTGACAGGACCGAGGGACGAGCAGTACTTC.

J is TRBJ2-5 and V is TRBV11-2, with 7 bases that match TRBD1. The junction had 2 bases not matched to a gene; V was cut back by 2 bases and J by 5 bases. CDR1 and CDR2 from the germline V gene are SGHAT and FQNNGV. The CDR3 loop spans 13 amino acids. CDR3 sequence (DNA): TGTGCCAGCAGCTTATTGACAGGGGAGACCCAGTACTTC. This gives the protein CASSLLTGETQYF.

V gene TRBV7-8 combines with J gene TRBJ2-1; TRBD2 matches 9 bases. The ends lost 5 bases at V and 8 bases at J; junction bases unmatched: 16. This CDR3 spans 17 amino acids. Germline CDR1 and CDR2: SGHVS and FQNEAQ. DNA of the CDR3: TGTGCCAGCAGCCTCTTCCGAGTTGCGGGGGGGCCGGATGAGCAGTTCTTC. This gives the protein CASSLFRVAGGPDEQFF.

The chain links TRBV5-4 to TRBJ1-1; D is unclear. The CDR3 has 16 amino acids. CDR1 and CDR2 (germline): SGHNT, YYREEE (reference sequence). Trimming removed 4 bases at V and 4 bases at J, with 20 bases between. CDR3 nucleotides: TGTGCCAGCAGCATCCGGGCTCAATTGGTGGGCACTGAAGCTTTCTTT. Translating it yields CASSIRAQLVGTEAFF. The full variable domain, in which reference TRBV5-4 and TRBJ1-1 provide the parts outside the CDR3, is ETGVTQSPTHLIKTRGQQVTLRCSSQSGHNTVSWYQQALGQGPQFIFQYYREEENGRGNFPPRFSGLQFPNYSSELNVNALELDDSALYLCASSIRAQLVGTEAFFGQGTRLTVV.

For this clone: The sample carries other DNA sequences with the same CDR3. V is TRBV9 and J is TRBJ1-1; D remains unclear. Germline loops: CDR1 SGDLS, CDR2 YYNGEE. The CDR3 spans 13 residues. The V gene lost 0 bases and the J gene lost 2 bases, with 5 bases spanning the gap. The CDR3 loop reads CASSVGHNTEAFF. DNA for the CDR3: TGTGCCAGCAGCGTAGGACACAACACTGAAGCTTTCTTT.

The chain carries TRBV27 and TRBJ1-1; 8 bases are shared with TRBD1. The CDR3 runs to 14 residues. Unmatched junction bases numbered 7, after V lost 6 bases and J lost 4 bases. Germline CDR1 and CDR2: MNHEY and SMNVEV (reference sequence). As DNA, the CDR3 is TGTGCCAGCAGACATCAGGGGGCGCTCACTGAAGCTTTCTTT. Encoded protein: CASRHQGALTEAFF.

On this clone: Other nucleotide sequences from this sample produce the same CDR3. The CDR3: CASSPGLASSYEQYF. The CDR3 region has the DNA TGTGCCAGCAGCCCGGGACTAGCGAGCTCCTACGAGCAGTACTTC. The genes are TRBV7-2 and TRBJ2-7, with 10 bases identical to TRBD2. V was clipped by 5 bases and J by 0 bases; unmatched bases: 4. CDR1 SGHTA and CDR2 FQGNSA come from the germline V gene. This CDR3 has 15 residues.